The sequence of this T cell receptor (beta chain) was determined in a study of immune cell composition in non-small cell lung cancer. The CDR3 contains 15 residues. Germline lookup yields CDR1 SGHAT and CDR2 FQNNGV. Unmatched junction bases numbered 5, after V lost 4 bases and J lost 2 bases. Normal lung was taken at the farthest possible site, at least 3 cm from tumour. Only in-frame clones appear in the TCRdb table, and some are missing; sequencing was by immunoSEQ multiplex PCR. The data hold roughly 16,000 clones, with around 80% observed a single time. Separately, the same data were catalogued under a study of CD4 T cells in lung cancer.

Sequencing was done on a sample of non-adjacent lung tissue. The chain joins TRBV11-2 to TRBJ1-5, with 7 nucleotides matching TRBD1. The sequence derives from a human donor with non-small cell lung cancer. Here the CDR3 reads CASSSDTGGNQPQHF. The CDR3, as DNA: TGTGCCAGCAGCTCTGATACAGGGGGCAATCAGCCCCAGCATTTT.